This TCR beta chain was sequenced during a study of T-cell reconstitution after alpha-beta-depleted transplantation in children. A remark on this clonotype: Antigen: not known. A much larger clone sits a single nucleotide away, making a read error possible.

Unique molecular identifiers were built into the TCRbeta library. TCRdb used MiXCR to reprocess the PCR reads, holding one entry per CDR3 protein. Of fewer than 550,000 distinct CDR3 sequences in the sample, about 10% are singletons; the top ten hold approximately 2%. The V end lost 2 bases, the J end lost 8 bases, and 9 bases lay between the germline ends. The CDR3 has 13 amino acids. CDR1 and CDR2 (germline): MNHEY, SVGAGI. Findings of the study overall: Alpha-beta T cells present about two months after transplant were reported to originate from several hundred expanded graft clones. A year had passed since transplant, and T-cell counts and diversity by then came mostly from newly produced T cells. Diversity of TCRbeta at day 60 was high in some patients, arising from surviving recipient T cells and thymic progenitors.

The TCR was taken from a child aged 2 to 15 with inherited bone marrow failure, due to receive a stem cell transplant. The sequenced sample was PBMCs, obtained before TCRalphabeta/CD19-depleted stem cell transplant. The chain combines TRBV6-5 with TRBJ1-4, with no clear D. CDR3 residues: CASSYLETEKLFF. Here the CDR3 DNA reads TGTGCCAGCAGTTACCTGGAAACAGAAAAACTGTTTTTT.